The clone carrying this T cell receptor beta chain was detected only a few times. The antigen is undetermined. CD4+ T cells specific for antigen were expanded with viral peptide pools by the ViraFEST assay before sequencing. Culture proceeded for more than 8 days, and CD4+ T cells were then isolated. Documented for the person is a PCR-confirmed SARS-CoV-2 infection occurring between March and December 2020. Sequencing used immunoSEQ multiplex PCR; TCRdb keeps in-frame clones, though not all of them. Of 55,000 to 90,000 clones in the sample, under 85% were seen once. The sample is drawn from a study of vaccination effects on CD4 cells after COVID-19. The sequenced sample was CD4+ T cells from PBMCs cultured with HIV peptides, obtained before COVID-19 vaccination. Subset noted: HIV-1 Nef peptide pool negative control/reference culture. The clonotype comes from a human donor who had a prior SARS-CoV-2 infection.

The CDR3 coding sequence is TGTGCCAGCTCCCAAAGGGGGCAGCCCCAATACGAGCAGTACTTC. It specifies CASSQRGQPQYEQYF. The chain links TRBV7-9 to TRBJ2-7, with TRBD1 identical over 7 bases. The CDR3 loop spans 15 amino acids. Germline loops: CDR1 SEHNR, CDR2 FQNEAQ (reference sequence). Trimming removed 8 bases from V and 4 bases from J; junction bases left unmatched: 14.